Reported below is one TCR beta chain. Preparation of the TCRbeta library involved a method that used unique molecular identifiers. Each CDR3 protein is one row after TCRdb ran MiXCR on the PCR reads. The sample has a few hundred thousand distinct CDR3 sequences, about 16% seen once. V was shortened by 3 bases and J by 1 base, with 12 bases between the two germline ends. This CDR3 has 14 amino acids. CDR1 and CDR2 (germline): GTSNPN, SVGIG (reference sequence). The data belong to a study of T-cell reconstitution after alpha-beta-depleted transplantation in children. The receptor's source is a boy younger than two who had a stem cell transplant for Wiskott-Aldrich syndrome, so the T cells may come from the graft donor. This rearrangement joins TRBV30 to TRBJ2-5; a possible D gene is TRBD2 (5 bases). Material: PBMCs, mostly from graft donor cells, obtained 360 days after TCRalphabeta/CD19-depleted stem cell transplant. For the CDR3, the DNA is TGTGCCTGGAGGATCCTAGCCCTCCAAGAGACCCAGTACTTC. It codes for CAWRILALQETQYF.